The present TCR beta chain was sequenced within a study of technical replicates of blood from four donors. Sequencing used immunoSEQ multiplex PCR; TCRdb keeps in-frame clones, though not all of them. The profile shows fewer than 85,000 clones, around 94% of them singletons. The CDR3 spans 17 residues. Germline assignment: CDR1 SEHNR and CDR2 FQNEAQ (reference sequence). The germline V and J ends were trimmed by 2 bases and 1 base, with 18 bases remaining between them. V and J are TRBV7-9 and TRBJ2-7, with D possibly TRBD2 on 5 matching bases. The source of this sequence is a human donor in good health. Sequences were obtained from T cells isolated from PBMCs. CDR3 bases: TGTGCCAGCAGCTTATTTTTGGCGGGTGGCAAGTCCTACGAGCAGTACTTC. Amino acid sequence: CASSLFLAGGKSYEQYF.